These 13 T cell receptor beta chains came from one sample sequenced in a study of cytomegalovirus exposure and HLA in healthy donors. In the PCR, 60 Vbeta and 13 Jbeta primers were used. Some clones are missing from TCRdb's copy, which holds only in-frame ones; the method was immunoSEQ multiplex PCR. There are 100,000 to 150,000 clones in the sample, with under 2% held by the top ten. Sequencing input: PBMCs. The receptors shown here come from a woman between 40 and 50 years old in good health and CMV-seropositive.

This chain connects TRBV28 to TRBJ1-2; TRBD1 matches 9 bases. Germline V CDR1 and CDR2: MDHEN, SYDVKM. V lost 6 bases, J lost 5 bases, and 7 bases stayed unmatched. The CDR3 loop spans 14 amino acids. The CDR3 coding sequence is TGTGCCAGCAGCCCCGGGACAGGGTGGTATGGCTACACCTTC. This sequence encodes CASSPGTGWYGYTF.

V is TRBV6-6 and J is TRBJ2-7; D possibly corresponds to TRBD2 (5 bases). Germline loops: CDR1 MNHNY, CDR2 SVGAGI (reference sequence). CDR3 length equals 14 residues. V was trimmed by 8 bases and J by 9 bases, leaving 23 bases between them. The CDR3 DNA reads TGTGCCAGCGCCCGGGGTAATCCCTCTGGCGGGCAGTACTTC. Translation: CASARGNPSGGQYF.

This chain connects TRBV5-1 to TRBJ2-1; 9 bases align to TRBD2. CDR3 length: 15 amino acids. Germline V CDR1 and CDR2: SGHRS, YFSETQ. V trimming: 4 bases; J trimming: 0 bases; junction bases outside the gene matches: 2. CDR3 bases: TGCGCCAGCAGCCTTAGCGGGAGCTCCTACAATGAGCAGTTCTTC. Translating gives CASSLSGSSYNEQFF.

This chain joins TRBV29-1 and TRBJ2-5; 7 bases agree with TRBD1. Germline V lookup: CDR1 SQVTM, CDR2 ANQGSEA. The length of the CDR3 is 14 residues. V lost 3 bases, J lost 5 bases, and 9 bases stayed unmatched. CDR3 protein: CSVEGTGARETQYF. CDR3 DNA sequence: TGCAGCGTTGAGGGAACAGGGGCCCGGGAGACCCAGTACTTC.

The chain combines TRBV28 with TRBJ2-7, with TRBD1 matching over 9 bases. This CDR3 spans 13 amino acids. The germline CDR1 and CDR2 sequences are MDHEN and SYDVKM. V lost 6 bases, J lost 7 bases, and 7 bases stayed unmatched. DNA of the CDR3: TGTGCCAGCAGCACAGGGGGCGCGGGGGAGCAGTACTTC. Its translation: CASSTGGAGEQYF.

This rearrangement joins TRBV4-1 to TRBJ2-3; TRBD2 matches at 8 bases. The V gene end was trimmed by 0 bases and the J gene end by 7 bases; junction bases not matched to a gene: 9. The CDR3 runs 16 residues. Germline loops: CDR1 MGHRA, CDR2 YSYEKL. The CDR3 DNA follows: TGCGCCAGCAGCCAAGATGGGGCGGGAGGCCCCAATACGCAGTATTTT. Translated: CASSQDGAGGPNTQYF.

The J gene is TRBJ2-1, the V gene TRBV5-1; D unresolved. V lost 6 bases, J lost 12 bases, and 4 bases lay in between. Germline V gene lookup returns CDR1 SGHRS and CDR2 YFSETQ. The CDR3 is made up of 8 amino acids. Written as DNA, the CDR3 is TGCGCCAGCAACTCGCAGTTCTTC. This gives the protein CASNSQFF.

The CDR3 coding sequence is TGTGCCAGCAGCTTAAGTAGGGGGCGCGTTGCCTATGGCTACACCTTC. It specifies CASSLSRGRVAYGYTF. The chain recombines TRBV11-2 with TRBJ1-2; 7 bases are a match to TRBD1. J gave up 4 bases and V 2 bases, and 10 bases lay outside the gene matches. The CDR3 contains 16 residues. CDR1 SGHAT and CDR2 FQNNGV come from the germline V gene.

The chain combines TRBV4-1 with TRBJ2-3, with 11 bases matching TRBD2. CDR3 length: 18 residues. V shed 6 bases and J 1 base; nucleotides not matched to a gene: 12. Germline assignment: CDR1 MGHRA and CDR2 YSYEKL. The chain's CDR3 is CASRKNPVAGGGTDTQYF. The CDR3 coding sequence is TGCGCCAGCAGGAAGAACCCTGTAGCGGGAGGGGGCACAGATACGCAGTATTTT.

The V and J genes are TRBV15 and TRBJ2-1, with TRBD2 matching 7 bases. After removal of 3 bases from V and 5 bases from J, the junction contained 7 bases not matched to a gene. This CDR3 contains 15 residues. Germline lookup yields CDR1 LNHNV and CDR2 YYDKDF (reference sequence). In nucleotides, the CDR3 is TGTGCCACCAGCAGGCCCGGGGGGAATAACAATGAGCAGTTCTTC. Translated: CATSRPGGNNNEQFF.

This chain connects TRBV6-5 to TRBJ2-5; a weak D match, TRBD1 (6 bases). TRBJ2-7 explains the end of the DNA better; the J call may be wrong. The length of the CDR3 is 15 residues. Germline lookup yields CDR1 MNHEY and CDR2 SVGAGI. In DNA form, the CDR3 reads TGTGCCAGCAGTTACATCAGGGGTGTCAGGAACGAGCAGTACTTC. This encodes CASSYIRGVRNEQYF.

This chain links TRBV15 with TRBJ2-7; maybe TRBD2 (6 bases). V was shortened by 0 bases and J by 4 bases, with 16 bases between the two germline ends. Germline CDR1 LNHNV, CDR2 YYDKDF (reference sequence). The CDR3 covers 16 residues. The CDR3 DNA sequence: TGTGCCACCAGCAGAGACCCGGCAGGGACTGGATACGAGCAGTACTTC. Its translation is CATSRDPAGTGYEQYF.

The gene calls are TRBV7-2 and TRBJ2-7; 16 nucleotides agree with TRBD2. CDR1 is SGHTA and CDR2 is FQGNSA in the germline V gene. This CDR3 contains 15 residues. V was clipped by 3 bases and J by 12 bases; unmatched bases: 8. Here the CDR3 DNA reads TGTGCCAGCAGCTTTACCTCCGGGACTAGCGGGGGGGTGTACTTC. Protein product: CASSFTSGTSGGVYF.